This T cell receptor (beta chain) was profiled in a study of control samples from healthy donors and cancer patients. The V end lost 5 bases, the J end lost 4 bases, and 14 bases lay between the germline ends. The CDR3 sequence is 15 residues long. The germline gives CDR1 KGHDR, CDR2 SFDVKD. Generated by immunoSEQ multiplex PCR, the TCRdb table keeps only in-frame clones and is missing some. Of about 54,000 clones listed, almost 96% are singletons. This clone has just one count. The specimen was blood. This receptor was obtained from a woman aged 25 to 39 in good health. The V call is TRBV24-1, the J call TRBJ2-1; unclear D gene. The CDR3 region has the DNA TGTGCCACCAGTGCCAAGACACTTCTTTACAATGAGCAGTTCTTC. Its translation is CATSAKTLLYNEQFF.